One T cell receptor beta chain is described in this entry. Its antigen is not known. The ends were cut back, 6 bases at V and 3 bases at J, with 18 bases in the middle. The germline V gene encodes CDR1 SQVTM and CDR2 ANQGSEA. The CDR3 is 15 residues long. RNA transcripts gave rise to amplified TCR beta CDR3 regions. The primer set for the first-round RT-PCR of the TCR CDR3 was HTBI. Each CDR3 protein gets one entry after TCRdb re-called the multiplex PCR reads with MiXCR. The repertoire consists of around 620,000 distinct CDR3 sequences, with around 45% occurring once and the leading ten covering under 20%. This entry is derived from a study of T cells in Graves' hyperthyroidism and ophthalmopathy. Broader study findings: Before onset, by a median of about seven months, the model predicted ophthalmopathy. Most clonotypes that expanded in the thyroid above 0.001 also showed up in blood. Ophthalmopathy cases were set apart from stable hyperthyroidism by a 13 V-J model.

This chain connects TRBV29-1 to TRBJ1-3; no clear D gene. The sample comprised peripheral blood or thyroid tissue (not recorded which). This receptor was obtained from an adult woman with Graves' disease, either hyperthyroidism or ophthalmopathy (not recorded which). DNA for the CDR3: TGCAGCGTGGTTATCTGGACTGCCGATGGAAACACCATATATTTT. This encodes CSVVIWTADGNTIYF. The variable domain in full, completed from reference TRBV29-1 and TRBJ1-3, reads SAVISQKPSRDICQRGTSLTIQCQVDSQVTMMFWYRQQPGQSLTLIATANQGSEATYESGFVIDKFPISRPNLTFSTLTVSNMSPEDSSIYLCSVVIWTADGNTIYFGEGSWLTVV.